The rows below give T cell receptor beta chains drawn from one sample of a study of shared clonotypes between healthy human individuals. The assay was immunoSEQ multiplex PCR, and TCRdb's table has in-frame clones only and misses some. The sample lists more than 550,000 clones, roughly 88% occurring once. Sequenced: memory CD8+ T cells from PBMCs. These receptors came from a man younger than 35 in good health. Some clones in this sample may be carry-over from other donors' samples. Each CDR3 is given with its conserved first and last residue. The D gene is left open where the match is weak. The size of a clone is reported for some rows only, either as once, few or many, or as a class for expanded clones.

>.|13|.|TRBJ2-2|TRBV27
CASSLLGTGELFF
TGTGCCAGCAGTTTATTGGGGACCGGGGAGCTGTTTTTT
>TRBD2|17|once|TRBJ2-2|TRBV9
CASSQNLAGTRSGELFF
TGTGCCAGCAGCCAGAACTTAGCGGGAACCCGATCCGGGGAGCTGTTTTTT
>.|12|.|TRBJ2-1|TRBV5-1
CASSPTTNEQFF
TGCGCCAGCAGCCCGACTACTAATGAGCAGTTCTTC
>.|18|once|TRBJ2-6|TRBV6-4
CASSYNGTRQSRANVLTF
TGTGCCAGCAGTTATAACGGCACACGACAAAGTCGGGCCAACGTCCTGACTTTC
>.|16|.|TRBJ1-5|TRBV4-2
CASSQAAAVGNQPQHF
TGTGCCAGCAGCCAAGCAGCGGCAGTGGGCAATCAGCCCCAGCATTTT
>.|18|.|TRBJ2-1|TRBV7-9
CASSQPPPPGAINYEQFF
TGTGCCAGCAGCCAACCGCCCCCCCCGGGGGCGATAAACTATGAGCAGTTCTTC
>.|16|.|TRBJ2-7|TRBV5-1
CASSLSTGTGFYEQYF
TGCGCCAGCAGCTTAAGCACCGGGACGGGATTCTACGAGCAGTACTTC
>TRBD1|14|.|TRBJ1-5|TRBV5-1
CASSLGGSEQPQHF
TGCGCCAGCAGCTTAGGGGGCTCGGAACAGCCCCAGCATTTT
>.|16|once|TRBJ2-5|TRBV5-6
CASSLRWQDTKETQYF
TGTGCCAGCAGCTTGAGGTGGCAGGACACGAAAGAGACCCAGTACTTC
>.|15|.|TRBJ1-3|TRBV27
CASSLSTGGGNTIYF
TGTGCCAGCAGTTTATCGACCGGTGGGGGAAACACCATATATTTT
>.|12|once|TRBJ2-7|TRBV27
CATTGLAYEQYF
TGTGCCACTACGGGGCTAGCGTACGAGCAGTACTTC
>.|15|.|TRBJ2-7|TRBV4-3
CASSQDEGGSYEQYF
TGCGCCAGCAGCCAAGACGAGGGGGGCTCCTACGAGCAGTACTTC
>.|15|.|TRBJ1-3|TRBV25-1
CASIPQGFFGNTIYF
TGTGCCAGCATACCGCAGGGGTTCTTCGGAAACACCATATATTTT
>.|14|.|TRBJ2-2|TRBV9
CASRPPGETGELFF
TGTGCCAGCCGACCTCCGGGAGAGACCGGGGAGCTGTTTTTT
>.|14|.|TRBJ2-7|TRBV30
CAWSVSYVSYEQYF
TGTGCCTGGAGCGTTAGTTATGTTTCCTACGAGCAGTACTTC
>TRBD1|17|.|TRBJ2-2|TRBV11-2
CASSFPRDRGNTGELFF
TGTGCCAGCAGCTTTCCGCGGGACAGGGGAAACACCGGGGAGCTGTTTTTT
>TRBD1|17|medium-sized|TRBJ2-7|TRBV4-1
CASSQVTGTGVPYEQYF
TGCGCCAGCAGCCAAGTGACCGGGACAGGGGTCCCCTACGAGCAGTACTTC
>TRBD2|18|once|TRBJ2-7|TRBV2
CASSERTSGRALTYEQYF
TGTGCCAGCAGCGAACGGACTAGCGGGAGGGCCCTGACCTACGAGCAGTACTTC
>.|13|.|TRBJ2-5|TRBV29-1
CSVVPGYQETQYF
TGCAGCGTTGTTCCTGGGTACCAAGAGACCCAGTACTTC
>.|20|.|TRBJ2-2|TRBV28
CASSLSKGGRFLQRTGELFF
TGTGCCAGCAGTCTTTCAAAGGGAGGCAGGTTCCTACAACGCACCGGGGAGCTGTTTTTT